This TCR beta chain was sequenced in a study of control samples from healthy donors and cancer patients. Sequencing was performed with immunoSEQ multiplex PCR; in TCRdb, only in-frame clones are kept and a portion is missing. The table records under 200,000 clones, about 93% of them present only once. What was sequenced was blood. The origin of this receptor is a woman in her twenties or thirties in good health.

For the CDR3, the DNA is TGTGCCAGCAGCTTGGGCGGGTCAGTCTCCTACGAGCAGTACTTC. It yields the protein CASSLGGSVSYEQYF. This chain links TRBV5-6 with TRBJ2-7; D might be TRBD2 (5 bases). The CDR3 spans 15 residues. The V and J ends lost 0 bases and 0 bases respectively, with 10 bases between them. Germline assignment: CDR1 SGHDT and CDR2 YYEEEE.